These 31 T cell receptor beta chains were sequenced from one sample in a study of blood T cell repertoires in COVID-19. Clones were sequenced by immunoSEQ multiplex PCR, and TCRdb holds only the in-frame ones, with some missing. The top ten hold approximately 9.6% of the sample, which has around 230,000 clones, about 80% seen once. Sequenced material: peripheral blood. These receptors were obtained from a woman older than 75 with acute or convalescent COVID-19.

CDR3 nucleotides: TGCAGCGTTGCTACTTCCTACGAGCAGTACTTC. It codes for CSVATSYEQYF. V and J are TRBV29-1 and TRBJ2-7; D remains ambiguous. Trimming cost V 4 bases and J 1 base, with 5 bases left between them. Per germline, CDR1 SQVTM and CDR2 ANQGSEA. The CDR3 is 11 amino acids.

V and J are TRBV10-2 and TRBJ2-7; 10 nucleotides match TRBD2. Germline-derived CDR1 and CDR2 are WSHSY and SAAADI. This CDR3 spans 17 amino acids. Unmatched junction bases numbered 14, after V lost 5 bases and J lost 4 bases. The CDR3 DNA is TGCGCCAGCAGTCGGGCTAGCGGGGGTTCTTCATTATACGAGCAGTACTTC. It codes for CASSRASGGSSLYEQYF.

For this clone: Other DNA sequences in this sample translate to the same CDR3. The rearrangement joins TRBV7-2 to TRBJ1-2; possibly TRBD1 for D (5 bases). CDR1 SGHTA and CDR2 FQGNSA come from the germline V gene. This CDR3 region has 14 residues. The V and J ends lost 1 base and 0 bases respectively, with 6 bases between them. DNA of the CDR3: TGTGCCAGCAGCTTAGAAGGGGCTAACTATGGCTACACCTTC. Its protein is CASSLEGANYGYTF.

This chain connects TRBV12-5 to TRBJ2-5, with D unclear. Germline V gene sequence: CDR1 LGHNT, CDR2 FRNRAP. V was shortened by 1 base and J by 4 bases, with 7 bases between the two germline ends. This CDR3 has 13 residues. The CDR3 DNA follows: TGTGCTAGTGGTTTGGCCCCGGGAGAGACCCAGTACTTC. This codes for CASGLAPGETQYF.

This clone came up once. The V gene is TRBV19, the J gene TRBJ1-5; D uncertain. CDR3 length equals 13 residues. V was trimmed by 4 bases and J by 5 bases, leaving 9 bases between them. Germline V gene sequence: CDR1 LNHDA, CDR2 SQIVND (reference sequence). CDR3 residues: CASSTVGDQPQHF. CDR3 nucleotide sequence: TGTGCCAGTAGTACGGTCGGGGATCAGCCCCAGCATTTT.

In its sample, this clone was seen once. The V and J genes are TRBV7-8 and TRBJ1-6, with 7 positions matching TRBD1. The J segment lost 7 bases and the V segment lost 4 bases, leaving 10 bases of the junction unmatched. The CDR3 consists of 16 residues. Germline values: CDR1 SGHVS, CDR2 FQNEAQ. For the CDR3, the DNA is TGTGCCAGCAGCTCAGCGGTGGCAGGGGGAAATTCACCCCTCCACTTT. Encoded protein: CASSSAVAGGNSPLHF.

The genes are TRBV28 and TRBJ1-1; 10 positions agree with TRBD1. In germline, CDR1 is MDHEN, CDR2 SYDVKM. With V trimmed by 2 bases and J by 4 bases, 1 base remained unmatched. This CDR3 is built from 14 residues. The CDR3 loop reads CASSLGTGVTEAFF. The CDR3 region has the DNA TGTGCCAGCAGTTTAGGGACAGGGGTCACTGAAGCTTTCTTT.

The chain carries TRBV14 and TRBJ1-1, with D possibly being TRBD1 (5 bases). CDR1 and CDR2 from the germline V gene are SGHDN and FVKESK. There are 16 residues in the CDR3. V was trimmed by 0 bases and J by 1 base, leaving 12 bases between them. The CDR3 sequence is CASSQEGLLPNTEAFF. CDR3 nucleotides: TGTGCCAGCAGCCAAGAGGGACTCCTCCCGAACACTGAAGCTTTCTTT.

The J gene is TRBJ1-5, the V gene TRBV11-2, with 8 bases aligning to TRBD1. This CDR3 comprises 14 residues. With 4 bases clipped from V and 6 bases from J, the junction kept 5 bases outside the gene matches. Germline V CDR1 and CDR2: SGHAT, FQNNGV. CDR3 DNA sequence: TGTGCCAGCAGCTCAGGGGGCGAAGGTCAGCCCCAGCATTTT. Translated, it gives CASSSGGEGQPQHF. Drawing the rest from reference TRBV11-2 and TRBJ1-5, the complete variable domain is EAGVAQSPRYKIIEKRQSVAFWCNPISGHATLYWYQQILGQGPKLLIQFQNNGVVDDSQLPKDRFSAERLKGVDSTLKIQPAKLEDSAVYLCASSSGGEGQPQHFGDGTRLSIL.

This chain joins TRBV2 and TRBJ2-7; 7 bases agree with TRBD2. With 5 bases clipped from V and 4 bases from J, the junction kept 8 bases outside the gene matches. Germline loops: CDR1 SNHLY, CDR2 FYNNEI. The CDR3 sequence is 14 residues long. The CDR3, as DNA: TGTGCCAGCAGTCTGGAGGGGCGGGGGTACGAGCAGTACTTC. It yields the protein CASSLEGRGYEQYF. Filled out from reference TRBV2 and TRBJ2-7, the complete variable domain reads EPEVTQTPSHQVTQMGQEVILRCVPISNHLYFYWYRQILGQKVEFLVSFYNNEISEKSEIFDDQFSVERPDGSNFTLKIRSTKLEDSAMYFCASSLEGRGYEQYFGPGTRLTVT.

The V call is TRBV5-4, the J call TRBJ2-1, with 13 bases matching TRBD2. Germline V CDR1 and CDR2: SGHNT, YYREEE (reference sequence). There are 20 residues in the CDR3. The junction had 19 bases not matched to a gene; V was cut back by 5 bases and J by 5 bases. The CDR3 coding sequence is TGTGCCAGCAGAGTTTATTCGAGTAGGACTAGCGGGGGAAAGGACAATGAGCAGTTCTTC. It is translated as CASRVYSSRTSGGKDNEQFF.

The chain uses TRBV21-1 and TRBJ2-1; TRBD2, the D gene given by the table, was not confirmed from the DNA. TRBV21-1 has pseudogene status. The CDR3 is made up of 22 amino acids. CDR3 DNA sequence: TGTGCCAGCAGCAAAGAAGAGGGGGATTTTCCCGGGACTAGCCCTTTCTGGAATGAGCAGTTCTTC. As protein: CASSKEEGDFPGTSPFWNEQFF.

J is TRBJ2-1 and V is TRBV18; TRBD2 matches at 7 bases. Germline V gives CDR1 KGHSH, CDR2 LQKENI. V lost 3 bases to trimming and J lost 6 bases; unmatched junction nucleotides: 8. This CDR3 has 15 amino acids. The CDR3 sequence: CASSPRDYLANEQFF. The CDR3 bases are TGTGCCAGCTCACCCCGGGACTACCTCGCCAATGAGCAGTTCTTC.

The chain uses TRBV24-1 and TRBJ2-2; 7 bases line up with TRBD1. Germline CDR1 and CDR2: KGHDR and SFDVKD. The CDR3 sequence is 18 residues long. Trimming cost V 0 bases and J 8 bases; bases outside gene matches: 14. This CDR3 reads CATSDLPPGQIHPGELFF. CDR3 nucleotide sequence: TGTGCCACCAGTGATTTGCCCCCGGGACAGATCCACCCGGGGGAGCTGTTTTTT.

The chain uses TRBV28 and TRBJ2-7, with D perhaps TRBD2 (7 bases). The V gene lost 3 bases and the J gene lost 0 bases, with 18 bases spanning the gap. CDR3 length equals 17 residues. Germline values: CDR1 MDHEN, CDR2 SYDVKM. As DNA, the CDR3 is TGTGCCAGCAGTTTCTCGGGGGGCCTGGCTAGCTCCTACGAGCAGTACTTC. The encoded protein is CASSFSGGLASSYEQYF.

The rearrangement joins TRBV2 to TRBJ1-5; D unclear. CDR1 and CDR2 (germline): SNHLY, FYNNEI. V lost 7 bases to trimming and J lost 1 base, with 14 bases between them. This CDR3 comprises 15 residues. The CDR3 spells CASKEAKGSNQPQHF. The CDR3 DNA is TGTGCCAGCAAGGAGGCAAAAGGGAGCAATCAGCCCCAGCATTTT. The entire variable domain, with the rest obtained from reference TRBV2 and TRBJ1-5, is as follows: EPEVTQTPSHQVTQMGQEVILRCVPISNHLYFYWYRQILGQKVEFLVSFYNNEISEKSEIFDDQFSVERPDGSNFTLKIRSTKLEDSAMYFCASKEAKGSNQPQHFGDGTRLSIL.

A word on this clone: Distinct nucleotide sequences in the sample also encode this CDR3. This chain links TRBV2 with TRBJ1-1; D might be TRBD1 (5 bases). V gave up 7 bases and J gave up 0 bases, with 9 bases separating them. The CDR3 is made up of 13 amino acids. Germline loops: CDR1 SNHLY, CDR2 FYNNEI. The CDR3 region is CASKTGLNTEAFF. CDR3 DNA: TGTGCCAGCAAAACAGGATTGAACACTGAAGCTTTCTTT.

This clone was recorded once. The gene calls are TRBV15 and TRBJ1-1, with a weak D call TRBD1 (5 bases). This CDR3 comprises 15 residues. Germline V gene lookup returns CDR1 LNHNV and CDR2 YYDKDF (reference sequence). V was pared by 1 base and J by 6 bases, with 15 bases between. CDR3 nucleotide sequence: TGTGCCACCAGCAGAGGTGGAGGGGCTGTACCTGAAGCTTTCTTT. Its translation: CATSRGGGAVPEAFF.

The chain combines TRBV15 with TRBJ1-6, with no clear D. CDR1 is LNHNV and CDR2 is YYDKDF in the germline V gene (reference sequence). V was clipped by 4 bases and J by 8 bases, with 12 bases between them. The CDR3 has 14 residues. The CDR3 region is CATSNVWRDSPLHF. CDR3 sequence (DNA): TGTGCCACCAGCAACGTATGGAGGGATTCACCCCTCCACTTT.

The chain joins TRBV2 to TRBJ1-5, with D tentatively TRBD1 (6 bases). The CDR3 runs to 13 residues. The germline CDR1 and CDR2 sequences are SNHLY and FYNNEI. With 6 bases removed from V and 9 bases from J, the gap between germline ends came to 15 bases. CDR3 bases: TGTGCCAGCAGGGAGGACAGCGGAGGGCCCCAGCATTTT. Translated: CASREDSGGPQHF.

The CDR3 region has the DNA TGTGCCAGCAGCTTGAGCGGAGCCAGGAAGACCCAGTACTTC. Its translation is CASSLSGARKTQYF. This chain connects TRBV11-2 to TRBJ2-5, with D perhaps TRBD2 (5 bases). The CDR3 sequence is 14 residues long. Trimming pared 3 bases from V and 6 bases from J, leaving 14 bases between. Germline assignment: CDR1 SGHAT and CDR2 FQNNGV.

V is TRBV6-2 or TRBV6-3 and J is TRBJ1-1; the D is unclear. This CDR3 has 15 amino acids. Deletions cut 0 bases from V and 5 bases from J, with 13 bases between. Looked up from germline, CDR1 is MNHEY and CDR2 is SVGEGT. The CDR3 reads CASSYSSGRRTEAFF. The CDR3 DNA sequence: TGTGCCAGCAGTTACTCGAGTGGGCGTCGGACTGAAGCTTTCTTT.

V gene TRBV12-3 or TRBV12-4 combines with J gene TRBJ2-1, with D maybe TRBD2 (5 bases). V was trimmed by 2 bases and J by 5 bases, leaving 7 bases between them. CDR3 length: 13 residues. This CDR3 is CASSLRRDNEQFF. Written as DNA, the CDR3 is TGTGCCAGCAGTTTAAGGCGGGACAATGAGCAGTTCTTC.

The chain recombines TRBV6-5 with TRBJ1-1; the D is unclear. Looked up from germline, CDR1 is MNHEY and CDR2 is SVGAGI. There are 15 residues in the CDR3. V lost 0 bases to trimming and J lost 5 bases, with 13 bases between them. The CDR3 DNA is TGTGCCAGCAGTTACTCGAATCTGGAGAATACTGAAGCTTTCTTT. Its protein product is CASSYSNLENTEAFF.

CDR3 sequence reads: CASSGDSGSPLHF. The CDR3, as DNA: TGTGCCAGCAGTGGGGACAGCGGGTCACCCCTCCACTTT. This chain uses TRBV2 with TRBJ1-6, with 7 bases lining up with TRBD1. The length of the CDR3 is 13 residues. Germline V gene sequence: CDR1 SNHLY, CDR2 FYNNEI. Trimming cost V 4 bases and J 10 bases; bases outside gene matches: 4. The whole variable domain, filled in from reference TRBV2 and TRBJ1-6, reads EPEVTQTPSHQVTQMGQEVILRCVPISNHLYFYWYRQILGQKVEFLVSFYNNEISEKSEIFDDQFSVERPDGSNFTLKIRSTKLEDSAMYFCASSGDSGSPLHFGNGTRLTVT.

The chain carries TRBV6-1 and TRBJ1-2; 8 bases are shared with TRBD1. The CDR3 contains 13 residues. Germline CDR1 MNHNS, CDR2 SASEGT. Losses at the gene ends were 2 bases for V and 6 bases for J; bases not matched to a gene: 2. CDR3 in DNA: TGTGCCAGCAGTGAACAGGGGGCGGATGGCTACACCTTC. This encodes CASSEQGADGYTF.

As concerns this clone: Other DNA sequences within the sample encode an identical CDR3. The DNA of the CDR3 is TGTGCCAGCAGCTTAGGACAGGGGAACTATGGCTACACCTTC. It yields the protein CASSLGQGNYGYTF. The V call is TRBV7-9, the J call TRBJ1-2; TRBD1 agrees at 8 bases. Per germline, CDR1 SEHNR and CDR2 FQNEAQ (reference sequence). Trimming removed 1 base from V and 2 bases from J; junction bases left unmatched: 0. This CDR3 region has 14 residues.

This chain connects TRBV18 to TRBJ1-1; TRBD1 aligns across 8 bases. V shed 4 bases, J shed 4 bases, and the junction held 8 bases outside the gene matches. This CDR3 spans 15 amino acids. Germline lookup yields CDR1 KGHSH and CDR2 LQKENI. Here the CDR3 reads CASSRELQGGTEAFF. CDR3 sequence (DNA): TGTGCCAGCTCACGCGAACTACAGGGGGGCACTGAAGCTTTCTTT. The entire variable domain, with the rest obtained from reference TRBV18 and TRBJ1-1, is as follows: NAGVMQNPRHLVRRRGQEARLRCSPMKGHSHVYWYRQLPEEGLKFMVYLQKENIIDESGMPKERFSAEFPKEGPSILRIQQVVRGDSAAYFCASSRELQGGTEAFFGQGTRLTVV.

This clone was picked up a small number of times. This chain uses TRBV29-1 with TRBJ2-3; D is possibly TRBD1 (6 bases). The CDR3 spans 16 residues. Deletions cut 5 bases from V and 0 bases from J, with 18 bases between. Germline values: CDR1 SQVTM, CDR2 ANQGSEA. CDR3 sequence: CSVPWGRGYSTDTQYF. Here the CDR3 DNA reads TGCAGCGTTCCCTGGGGCAGGGGATATAGCACAGATACGCAGTATTTT.

CDR3 protein: CASSFSRGLAGEQFF. DNA for the CDR3: TGTGCCAGCAGCTTTTCCCGGGGACTAGCAGGCGAGCAGTTCTTC. The chain couples TRBV11-3 to TRBJ2-1; 9 bases agree with TRBD2. This CDR3 has 15 amino acids. The V segment lost 3 bases and the J segment 10 bases; nucleotides outside the gene matches: 10. CDR1 is SGHNT, CDR2 YENEEA, per germline.

The gene calls are TRBV2 and TRBJ2-5; 9 positions agree with TRBD1. CDR3 length: 14 amino acids. V lost 6 bases, J lost 7 bases, and 9 bases stayed unmatched. Germline CDR1 and CDR2: SNHLY and FYNNEI. CDR3 sequence: CASRGVGQGRTQYF. The DNA of the CDR3 is TGTGCCAGCAGGGGGGTGGGACAGGGAAGGACCCAGTACTTC.